Listed below are T cell receptor beta chains from one sample, sequenced in a study of blood T cell repertoires in COVID-19. TCRdb's copy holds only in-frame clones and misses some; the assay was immunoSEQ multiplex PCR. Here the sample spans approximately 300,000 clones, around 91% being singletons. Source material: PBMCs or T cells enriched from blood (not recorded which). The receptors stem from a young woman with acute COVID-19. Both conserved end residues are trimmed from each CDR3.

cdr3_aa	v_call	j_call
ASRLLTGTGYEQY	TRBV28	TRBJ2-7
ASSASGLAGVLDEQF	TRBV7-3	TRBJ2-1
SVEDLTANYGYT	TRBV29-1	TRBJ1-2
ASIGRYYNEQF	TRBV19	TRBJ2-1
ASSPGEVYNEQF	TRBV5-1	TRBJ2-1
ASSLAGDGAEQF	TRBV11-2	TRBJ2-1
ASSQERVGKNSPLH	TRBV4-2	TRBJ1-6
ASSSGSRDEQF	TRBV5-1	TRBJ2-1
SVGQGARKTEAF	TRBV29-1	TRBJ1-1
ASSKMGLAGGEQF	TRBV11-2	TRBJ2-1
ASIGPRTNEAF	TRBV27	TRBJ1-1
ASSSTGGHGYT	TRBV12-3/TRBV12-4	TRBJ1-2
ASSLTWELSYEQY	TRBV7-2	TRBJ2-7
ASSYYRGRVTEAF	TRBV5-8	TRBJ1-1
ASSFRGGRAF	TRBV12-3/TRBV12-4	TRBJ1-1
ASSPINSGRGETQY	TRBV7-9	TRBJ2-5
ASSLGLRDYTGELF	TRBV11-2	TRBJ2-2
ASSRETGSNTGELF	TRBV19	TRBJ2-2
ASSQEVQVYGYT	TRBV3-1/TRBV3-2	TRBJ1-2
AIASQKGPYEQY	TRBV2	TRBJ2-7
ATSGQGFPYEQY	TRBV24-1	TRBJ2-7
ASSQDGRGRANEKLF	TRBV14	TRBJ1-4
ASSGTPEGHEQY	TRBV9	TRBJ2-7
ASSGTGNNQPQH	TRBV2	TRBJ1-5
ASSKTALGLAGADEQF	TRBV7-7	TRBJ2-1
ASSPRDRRGIES	TRBV4-1	TRBJ2-2
ASSLVGLAGTGELF	TRBV7-8	TRBJ2-2